The 2 T cell receptor beta chains below all came from one sample that was sequenced in a study of blood T cell repertoires in COVID-19. Method: immunoSEQ multiplex PCR; TCRdb's copy keeps in-frame clones and lacks some. The table has about 480,000 clones, roughly nine tenths seen once. Sequences were obtained from peripheral blood. The receptors originated from a woman aged 45-65 years with COVID-19, enrolled during active disease.

The chain links TRBV5-1 to TRBJ2-3; 9 nucleotides agree with TRBD1. This CDR3 spans 17 amino acids. Germline CDR1 is SGHRS and CDR2 is YFSETQ. Losses at the gene ends were 4 bases for V and 0 bases for J; bases not matched to a gene: 9. CDR3 protein: CASSPGQGFTSTDTQYF. The CDR3 DNA is TGCGCCAGCAGCCCGGGACAGGGTTTTACTAGCACAGATACGCAGTATTTT.

The V call is TRBV6-5, the J call TRBJ2-7, with no clear D. The germline CDR1 and CDR2 sequences are MNHEY and SVGAGI. Trimming stripped 0 bases from V and 2 bases from J, with 14 bases between. This CDR3 contains 16 residues. The CDR3: CASSYSGIADPYEQYF. In nucleotides, the CDR3 is TGTGCCAGCAGTTACTCAGGCATTGCGGATCCCTACGAGCAGTACTTC.